The 13 T cell receptor beta chains below were found in one sample sequenced in a study of blood T cell repertoires in COVID-19. Assay: immunoSEQ multiplex PCR; the TCRdb copy retains only in-frame clones and omits some. This sample carries fewer than 250,000 clones, around 83% of them seen once, and the ten largest clones take under 3%. Specimen: peripheral blood. The receptors here all came from a man aged 50 to 59 with active or convalescent COVID-19.

The gene calls are TRBV20-1 and TRBJ1-2; D call uncertain. CDR1 is DFQATT, CDR2 SNEGSKA, per germline (reference sequence). V was clipped by 4 bases and J by 3 bases, with 6 bases between them. The CDR3 sequence is 11 residues long. CDR3: CSATGYYGYTF. The CDR3 DNA is TGCAGTGCTACAGGTTACTATGGCTACACCTTC.

V is TRBV15 and J is TRBJ1-1; D uncertain. Trimming removed 0 bases from V and 3 bases from J, with 8 bases in between. There are 14 residues in the CDR3. Per germline, CDR1 LNHNV and CDR2 YYDKDF (reference sequence). The CDR3 sequence: CATSRDGSYTEAFF. CDR3 nucleotides: TGTGCCACCAGCAGAGATGGGAGCTACACTGAAGCTTTCTTT.

This clone was seen a few times. This rearrangement joins TRBV19 to TRBJ1-5, with no clear D. From germline, CDR1 is LNHDA and CDR2 SQIVND (reference sequence). The CDR3 is made up of 14 amino acids. Between the trimmed V and J ends, which lost 5 bases and 3 bases, there was a span of 11 bases. This CDR3 reads CASSRSSTNQPQHF. In DNA, the CDR3 is TGTGCCAGTAGTCGCTCCAGTACCAATCAGCCCCAGCATTTT.

The J gene is TRBJ1-5, the V gene TRBV6-5; maybe TRBD1 (5 bases). Trimming left V 11 bases short and J 2 bases short, with 13 bases between. Germline lookup yields CDR1 MNHEY and CDR2 SVGAGI. The CDR3 is 13 residues long. DNA for the CDR3: TGTGCCGGGGCAGTCTTTGGCAATCAGCCCCAGCATTTT. Its protein is CAGAVFGNQPQHF.

The gene calls are TRBV5-1 and TRBJ1-2; 9 bases fit TRBD1. J was trimmed by 0 bases and V by 4 bases; bases with no gene match: 4. CDR1 SGHRS and CDR2 YFSETQ come from the germline V gene. The CDR3 totals 15 residues. The CDR3 bases are TGCGCCAGCAGCCCCCGGACAGGGGCTAACTATGGCTACACCTTC. The encoded protein is CASSPRTGANYGYTF.

A single count supports this clone. In DNA form, the CDR3 reads TGTGCCAGTCGAATCGGGAGTTTTGAAGCTTTCTTT. This sequence encodes CASRIGSFEAFF. The chain employs TRBV19 and TRBJ1-1; the D is unclear. V was pared by 8 bases and J by 7 bases, with 14 bases between. Germline values: CDR1 LNHDA, CDR2 SQIVND (reference sequence). The CDR3 has 12 residues.

The sample holds one count of this clone. V is TRBV6-5 and J is TRBJ2-1; TRBD2 matches 8 bases. The CDR3 loop spans 15 amino acids. Unmatched junction bases numbered 4, after V lost 5 bases and J lost 1 base. The germline V gene encodes CDR1 MNHEY and CDR2 SVGAGI. CDR3: CASSRGGLSYNEQFF. The CDR3 region has the DNA TGTGCCAGCAGTCGCGGGGGGTTGTCCTACAATGAGCAGTTCTTC.

The chain carries TRBV12-5 and TRBJ1-6; D is ambiguous. The V end lost 2 bases, the J end lost 7 bases, and 9 bases lay between the germline ends. Germline values: CDR1 LGHNT, CDR2 FRNRAP. This CDR3 spans 14 amino acids. CDR3 sequence: CASGLSLGNSPLHF. CDR3 DNA: TGTGCTAGTGGTTTGTCCCTCGGGAATTCACCCCTCCACTTT.

This chain connects TRBV7-2 to TRBJ2-2, with a weak D call TRBD2 (7 bases). The length of the CDR3 is 13 residues. Germline V gives CDR1 SGHTA, CDR2 FQGNSA. Trimming took 8 bases from V and 7 from J, leaving 14 bases between them. The CDR3 sequence: CASERGGVGELFF. The CDR3 DNA sequence: TGTGCCAGCGAAAGGGGGGGAGTCGGGGAGCTGTTTTTT. The variable domain in full, completed from reference TRBV7-2 and TRBJ2-2, reads GAGVSQSPSNKVTEKGKDVELRCDPISGHTALYWYRQSLGQGLEFLIYFQGNSAPDKSGLPSDRFSAERTGGSVSTLTIQRTQQEDSAVYLCASERGGVGELFFGEGSRLTVL.

This clone was recorded once. The chain is built from TRBV5-8 and TRBJ2-3; possible D gene TRBD2, 6 bases. CDR3 length equals 15 residues. Germline V gives CDR1 SGHTS, CDR2 YDEGEE. V dropped 3 bases and J dropped 1 base, with 12 bases sitting between them. The CDR3 region is CASSWGGFRTDTQYF. The CDR3 bases are TGTGCCAGCAGCTGGGGAGGATTCCGCACAGATACGCAGTATTTT.

The chain carries TRBV28 and TRBJ2-3; tentatively, D is TRBD2 (6 bases). V was trimmed by 5 bases and J by 4 bases, leaving 13 bases between them. The CDR3 sequence is 14 residues long. Germline V lookup: CDR1 MDHEN, CDR2 SYDVKM. DNA for the CDR3: TGTGCCAGCAGTCTCGGGAGTGGCGCAGATACGCAGTATTTT. This codes for CASSLGSGADTQYF.

This clone was detected only once. The chain recombines TRBV7-6 with TRBJ2-3; TRBD1 might be the D (6 bases). Trimming took off 3 bases at V and 5 bases at J, with 24 bases between the two ends. Germline V gene sequence: CDR1 SGHVS, CDR2 FNYEAQ. CDR3 length equals 18 residues. The CDR3 DNA follows: TGTGCCAGCAGCTTCTCTGTTCGTACAGGGCCGCCCGTAGATACGCAGTATTTT. It translates to CASSFSVRTGPPVDTQYF.

This clone was seen many times. The chain couples TRBV25-1 to TRBJ2-2; D is possibly TRBD1 (5 bases). CDR1 and CDR2 (germline): MGHDK, SYGVNS. This CDR3 has 13 residues. The V gene lost 7 bases and the J gene lost 4 bases, with 10 bases spanning the gap. Here the CDR3 DNA reads TGTGCCAGCACCAGGGTGGGCACCGGGGAGCTGTTTTTT. Its translation: CASTRVGTGELFF.